The clone carrying this T cell receptor (beta chain) was counted a few times. The data stem from a study of blood T cells in healthy people across ages. V shed 1 base and J shed 0 bases, with 9 bases lying between them. This CDR3 has 16 amino acids. With a J-beta primer mix and a sample-barcoded 5' primer, a second PCR ran about 6 to 11 cycles. TCRdb passed the 5' RACE reads through MiXCR, listing each CDR3 protein once. This sample has about 780,000 distinct CDR3 sequences, with approximately 24% found just once. The sample was also linked to a second study, of T cells of mothers and their children.

The rearrangement uses TRBV12-3 or TRBV12-4 and TRBJ2-2; TRBD2 is a possible D gene (6 bases). The receptor comes from a boy younger than 18 in good health. The source material was blood. CDR3 bases: TGTGCCAGCAGTTTAGGGCGGGGATCGAACACCGGGGAGCTGTTTTTT. This translates into CASSLGRGSNTGELFF.